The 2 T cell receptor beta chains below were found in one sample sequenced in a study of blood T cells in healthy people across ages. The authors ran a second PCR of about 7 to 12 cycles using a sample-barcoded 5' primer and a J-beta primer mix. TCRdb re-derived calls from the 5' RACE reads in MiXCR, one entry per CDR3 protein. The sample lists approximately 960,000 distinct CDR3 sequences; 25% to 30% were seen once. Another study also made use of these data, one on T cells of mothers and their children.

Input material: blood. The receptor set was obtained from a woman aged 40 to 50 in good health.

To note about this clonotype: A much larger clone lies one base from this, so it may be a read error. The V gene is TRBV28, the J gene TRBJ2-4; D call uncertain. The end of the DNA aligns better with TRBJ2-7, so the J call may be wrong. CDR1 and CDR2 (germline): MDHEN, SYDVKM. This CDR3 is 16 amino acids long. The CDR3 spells CASSLLPQDKAYEQYF. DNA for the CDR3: TGTGCCAGCAGTTTATTGCCCCAGGATAAGGCCTACGAGCAGTACTTC.

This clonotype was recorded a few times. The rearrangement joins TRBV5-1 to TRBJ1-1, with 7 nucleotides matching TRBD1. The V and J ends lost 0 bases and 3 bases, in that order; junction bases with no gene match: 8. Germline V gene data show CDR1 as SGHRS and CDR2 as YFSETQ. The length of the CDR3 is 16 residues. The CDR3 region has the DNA TGCGCCAGCAGCTTGGCCAGGGGGACGGTGGACACTGAAGCTTTCTTT. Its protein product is CASSLARGTVDTEAFF.